This is a list of T cell receptor beta chains from one sample in a study of cytomegalovirus exposure and HLA in healthy donors. Repertoires were generated with immunoSEQ multiplex PCR, while TCRdb's copy carries only in-frame clones and drops some. The data show some 150,000 clones, approximately 79% seen once. The sample was PBMCs. These receptors all stem from a man between 40 and 49 years old in good health and CMV-seronegative. The conserved cysteine and the conserved F or W are not part of the CDR3 here. Each record gives: CDR3 length, V gene, J gene, D gene, CDR3 protein. A D gene is named only where the DNA matches it firmly.

>12|TRBV28|TRBJ2-7|TRBD1
ASRTGTAIYEQY
>13|TRBV30|TRBJ1-4|NA
AWSAHTATNEKLF
>12|TRBV6-4|TRBJ1-1|NA
ASSVTGRNTEAF
>15|TRBV4-1|TRBJ1-5|NA
ASSQEPGLTSNQPQH
>16|TRBV5-1|TRBJ1-6|TRBD1
ASSQRPPGTGINSPLH
>14|TRBV30|TRBJ1-1|TRBD1
AWSERTGSMNTEAF
>13|TRBV4-3|TRBJ2-7|TRBD1
ASSQDRGQSLAQY
>6|TRBV29-1|TRBJ1-1|NA
SVGEAF
>12|TRBV6-5|TRBJ2-7|NA
ASSFGQSSYEQY
>14|TRBV5-1|TRBJ2-1|TRBD1
ASSLRDREFYNEQF
>13|TRBV7-8|TRBJ2-1|NA
ASSSRQASYNEQF
>10|TRBV5-5|TRBJ2-7|NA
ASTLQGYEQY
>13|TRBV6-5|TRBJ2-7|TRBD2
ASSPLAGGTYEQY
>9|TRBV30|TRBJ1-1|NA
AWTSSSRAF